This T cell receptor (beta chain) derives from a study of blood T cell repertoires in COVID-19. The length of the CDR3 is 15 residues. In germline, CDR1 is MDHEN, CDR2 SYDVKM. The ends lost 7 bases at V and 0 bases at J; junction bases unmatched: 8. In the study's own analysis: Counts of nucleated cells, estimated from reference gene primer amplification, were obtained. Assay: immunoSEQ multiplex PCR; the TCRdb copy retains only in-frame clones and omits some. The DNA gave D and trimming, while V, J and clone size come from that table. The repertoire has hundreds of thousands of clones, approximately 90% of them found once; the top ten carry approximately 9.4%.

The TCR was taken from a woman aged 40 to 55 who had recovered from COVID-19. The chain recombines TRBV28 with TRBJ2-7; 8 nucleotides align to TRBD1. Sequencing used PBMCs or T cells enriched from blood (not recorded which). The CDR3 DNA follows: TGTGCCAGCAAACCCCGGGACAGGAGCTCCTACGAGCAGTACTTC. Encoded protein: CASKPRDRSSYEQYF.